This TCR beta chain was observed in a study of blood T cell repertoires in COVID-19. Turning to the study itself: Specimens from acute and convalescent COVID-19 originated in the United States, Italy and Spain. PBMCs, B-cell-depleted T cells, or T cells provided the cDNA or gDNA that made up the material.

Source study methods: Estimation of nucleated cell counts relied on the amplification of reference gene primers. Libraries were prepared by immunoSEQ multiplex PCR; TCRdb keeps only in-frame clonotypes and omits some of them. V and J calls and clone size follow that table, whereas D and trimming were derived from the DNA. The repertoire consists of roughly 220,000 clones, with around four fifths occurring once and the leading ten covering just under 20%. The CDR3 runs 15 residues. V lost 10 bases, J lost 0 bases, and 5 bases stayed unmatched. Germline-derived CDR1 and CDR2 are MNHEY and SVGAGI. The genes are TRBV6-5 and TRBJ2-6; 8 bases line up with TRBD1. Material for sequencing was peripheral blood. The TCR comes from a young man with active or convalescent COVID-19. CDR3 protein: CATGGRYSGANVLTF. The CDR3 DNA sequence: TGTGCCACAGGGGGCCGATACTCTGGGGCCAACGTCCTGACTTTC.